The clone carrying this T cell receptor beta chain was detected ten times or more. No antigen is known for it. The data are from a study of regulatory T cells in long-lasting Graves disease. Study results and limitations: Persistent patients shared more public clonotypes (2,741) than newly diagnosed patients (about 970). TRBV28 was favored in persistent disease, as were TRBJ1-2 and TRBJ2-5.

For TCR beta, libraries came from iRepertoire HTBI primers and Arm-PCR of CDR3 regions. One entry per CDR3 protein, called by TCRdb with MiXCR from the multiplex PCR reads. The sample yields about 620,000 distinct CDR3 sequences, roughly 16% seen once. CDR1 and CDR2 from the germline V gene are MNHEY and SMNVEV (reference sequence). Trimming removed 5 bases from V and 4 bases from J, with 11 bases in between. CDR3 length: 13 residues. The time point: newly diagnosed GD, antithyroid drugs for less than 3 months. The TCR library was prepared using RNA isolated from PBMCs. Graves' disease diagnoses used American Thyroid Association guidelines. The sample was also reused in another study, on T cells in Graves' hyperthyroidism and ophthalmopathy. That work states: Ophthalmopathy stood apart from stable hyperthyroidism in a 13 V-J model.

The V gene is TRBV27, the J gene TRBJ2-5; D not resolved. The clonotype comes from a woman in her twenties or thirties with Graves disease. Specimen: peripheral blood mononuclear cells (PBMCs), collected at new diagnosis, from a patient treated with antithyroid drugs. CDR3 loop: CASSGLRRETQYF. The CDR3 region has the DNA TGTGCCAGCAGTGGTTTGAGACGAGAGACCCAGTACTTC.